This T cell receptor (beta chain) was recovered during a study of T cells in localized non-small cell lung cancer. The CDR3 covers 14 residues. The V end was cut by 0 bases, the J end by 0 bases, with 3 bases between. Germline V gives CDR1 MGHRA, CDR2 YSYEKL. About this clone itself: The antigen remains undetermined.

Whole-study findings and limits: Exceeding tumor, uninvolved adjacent lung had the highest T cell clonality.

Measured with immunoSEQ multiplex PCR; TCRdb has only the in-frame clones, and not every one. The data hold fewer than 90,000 clones, with around 80% observed a single time. The V gene is TRBV4-1, the J gene TRBJ2-4; D is undetermined. Sequenced material: PBMCs, taken before any cancer treatment. The receptor was isolated from a man aged 35-75 years with stage II squamous cell lung carcinoma. The CDR3 coding sequence is TGCGCCAGCAGCCAAGACCCAGCCAAAAACATTCAGTACTTC. It translates to CASSQDPAKNIQYF.